This entry lists 28 T cell receptor beta chains sequenced from one sample in a study of cytomegalovirus exposure and HLA in healthy donors. It was with 60 Vbeta and 13 Jbeta primers that the PCR ran. TCRdb keeps only in-frame clones here, not all; method: immunoSEQ multiplex PCR. The sample records approximately 130,000 clones, roughly 78% being singletons. Sequenced: PBMCs. These receptors were collected from a man in his fifties or sixties in good health and CMV-seropositive.

The chain is built from TRBV19 and TRBJ1-6; D is undetermined. Germline V gives CDR1 LNHDA, CDR2 SQIVND (reference sequence). The ends were cut back, 4 bases at V and 6 bases at J, with 10 bases in the middle. The length of the CDR3 is 14 residues. CDR3 in DNA: TGTGCCAGTAGTAACACCGAAGTTAATTCACCCCTCCACTTT. Protein sequence: CASSNTEVNSPLHF.

CDR3 amino acids: CASSGQRTTNYGYTF. The CDR3 DNA sequence: TGTGCCAGTAGTGGTCAAAGAACTACTAACTATGGCTACACCTTC. This sequence joins TRBV19 and TRBJ1-2; no reliable D call. This CDR3 spans 15 amino acids. V was cut by 5 bases and J by 0 bases, with 13 bases left in between. Germline CDR1 reads LNHDA; CDR2 reads SQIVND (reference sequence).

A word on this clone: Compared with germline, one end of the junction differs, possibly owing to a read error. The V gene is TRBV7-9, the J gene TRBJ1-1, with 11 bases identical to TRBD1. Germline V CDR1 and CDR2: SEHNR, FQNEAQ (reference sequence). The CDR3 is made up of 14 amino acids. This CDR3 reads CSSNQGGQGVGAFF. As DNA, the CDR3 is TGTTCCAGCAACCAAGGGGGACAGGGGGTGGGAGCTTTCTTT.

V and J are TRBV6-5 and TRBJ2-5; weak D call: TRBD1 (6 bases). The V and J ends lost 5 bases and 5 bases respectively, with 18 bases between them. The CDR3 spans 15 residues. Germline V lookup: CDR1 MNHEY, CDR2 SVGAGI. The CDR3: CASSTPVRGLETQYF. The DNA for the CDR3 is TGTGCCAGCAGTACTCCTGTGAGGGGGTTGGAGACCCAGTACTTC.

In its sample, this clone was seen a few times. The gene calls are TRBV7-6 and TRBJ2-3, with D hard to call. The V end lost 3 bases, the J end lost 6 bases, and 10 bases lay between the germline ends. This CDR3 comprises 13 residues. CDR1 is SGHVS, CDR2 FNYEAQ, per germline. The CDR3 is CASSFPGTDTQYF. DNA for the CDR3: TGTGCCAGCAGCTTCCCAGGAACTGATACGCAGTATTTT.

The chain carries TRBV5-1 and TRBJ1-2, with D tentatively TRBD1 (5 bases). The V gene lost 4 bases and the J gene lost 0 bases, with 7 bases spanning the gap. This CDR3 contains 13 residues. CDR1 SGHRS and CDR2 YFSETQ come from the germline V gene. CDR3 in DNA: TGCGCCAGCAGCATGGACACTAACTATGGCTACACCTTC. As protein: CASSMDTNYGYTF.

This clone was detected a few times. The CDR3 is CASSHLGLERIATDTQYF. Written as DNA, the CDR3 is TGTGCCAGCAGCCACTTGGGACTAGAACGTATCGCGACAGATACGCAGTATTTT. The rearrangement uses TRBV11-2 and TRBJ2-3, with TRBD2 matching 8 bases. The CDR3 extends over 18 amino acids. Trimming took 5 bases from V and 3 from J; bases not matched to a gene: 16. Germline V CDR1 and CDR2: SGHAT, FQNNGV.

For the CDR3, the DNA is TGCGCCAGCAGCTTGTCACTAGCGGGAGTAGAGGAGCAGTACTTC. Residues: CASSLSLAGVEEQYF. This chain uses TRBV5-1 with TRBJ2-7; TRBD2 matches 11 bases. V dropped 1 base and J dropped 7; count of bases not matched to a gene: 7. The length of the CDR3 is 15 residues. Per the germline V gene, CDR1 is SGHRS and CDR2 is YFSETQ. Using reference TRBV5-1 and TRBJ2-7 for the parts outside the CDR3, the full variable domain is KAGVTQTPRYLIKTRGQQVTLSCSPISGHRSVSWYQQTPGQGLQFLFEYFSETQRNKGNFPGRFSGRQFSNSRSEMNVSTLELGDSALYLCASSLSLAGVEEQYFGPGTRLTVT.

The gene calls are TRBV7-3 and TRBJ2-1; D is possibly TRBD2 (5 bases). V lost 3 bases and J lost 6, with 9 bases in between. Germline CDR1 and CDR2: SGHTA and FQGTGA. This CDR3 is built from 13 residues. The CDR3 bases are TGTGCCAGCAGCTTGGAGCGGCTCAATGAGCAGTTCTTC. It codes for CASSLERLNEQFF.

V usage is TRBV5-6 and J usage is TRBJ1-2; D not certain. This CDR3 contains 13 residues. In germline, CDR1 is SGHDT, CDR2 YYEEEE. V lost 6 bases and J lost 5, with 14 bases in between. The CDR3 loop reads CASISQFVYGYTF. Here the CDR3 DNA reads TGTGCCAGCATCAGTCAATTCGTTTATGGCTACACCTTC.

J is TRBJ2-5 and V is TRBV5-1; TRBD1 aligns across 10 bases. Trimming removed 3 bases from V and 2 bases from J; junction bases left unmatched: 10. Germline lookup yields CDR1 SGHRS and CDR2 YFSETQ. This CDR3 is built from 17 residues. The CDR3 region has the DNA TGCGCCAGCAGCTACGGGACCGACAGGGGGCGGCAAGAGACCCAGTACTTC. Its translation: CASSYGTDRGRQETQYF.

This clone has only one observation. The genes are TRBV18 and TRBJ1-2, with D perhaps TRBD1 (6 bases). In germline, CDR1 is KGHSH, CDR2 LQKENI. This CDR3 contains 13 residues. Trimming removed 2 bases from V and 7 bases from J, with 11 bases in between. CDR3 nucleotides: TGTGCCAGCTCACCAGGGGGCCTAGGTGGCTACACCTTC. It codes for CASSPGGLGGYTF.

This clone has a handful of counts. The DNA for the CDR3 is TGTGCCAGCAGCTTGAAACAGGGGGCTGAAAAACTGTTTTTT. Residues: CASSLKQGAEKLFF. The chain combines TRBV5-4 with TRBJ1-4; 9 bases align to TRBD1. The V and J ends lost 1 base and 7 bases, in that order; junction bases with no gene match: 2. CDR3 length: 14 residues. Germline values: CDR1 SGHNT, CDR2 YYREEE (reference sequence).

The rearrangement links TRBV29-1 to TRBJ2-1; 10 bases align to TRBD2. This CDR3 has 11 residues. The J segment lost 15 bases and the V segment lost 5 bases, leaving 7 bases of the junction unmatched. CDR1 and CDR2 from the germline V gene are SQVTM and ANQGSEA. CDR3 sequence: CSVLLAGRGFF. The CDR3 DNA follows: TGCAGCGTTTTACTAGCGGGAAGGGGGTTCTTC.

V usage is TRBV5-6 and J usage is TRBJ1-4, with unresolved D. From germline, CDR1 is SGHDT and CDR2 YYEEEE. This CDR3 comprises 15 residues. Trimming left V 7 bases short and J 5 bases short, with 18 bases between. The CDR3 loop is CASGHTRGRNEKLFF. The DNA of the CDR3 is TGTGCCAGCGGCCACACCAGAGGGAGGAATGAAAAACTGTTTTTT.

The chain joins TRBV11-2 to TRBJ2-3; D call uncertain. CDR3 size: 12 residues. CDR1 SGHAT and CDR2 FQNNGV come from the germline V gene. Trimming left V 9 bases short and J 10 bases short, with 17 bases between. CDR3 sequence (DNA): TGTGCCAGTCAGCCTCGACTGCCGGCGCAGTATTTT. Translating gives CASQPRLPAQYF.

The sample holds one count of this clone. This sequence joins TRBV15 and TRBJ1-2, with D uncertain. CDR1 is LNHNV, CDR2 YYDKDF, per germline (reference sequence). V was cut by 1 base and J by 4 bases, with 13 bases left in between. The CDR3 has 15 amino acids. The CDR3 DNA reads as TGTGCCACCAGCAGAGCGTCCGCGCGGGTCTATGGCTACACCTTC. Residues: CATSRASARVYGYTF.

The chain recombines TRBV7-2 with TRBJ1-1; 7 positions agree with TRBD1. V lost 5 bases to trimming and J lost 4 bases; unmatched junction nucleotides: 13. Germline V gene sequence: CDR1 SGHTA, CDR2 FQGNSA. CDR3 length: 16 residues. The CDR3 DNA is TGTGCCAGCAGCAGATCGACAGGGATGGTAAGCACTGAAGCTTTCTTT. Residues: CASSRSTGMVSTEAFF.

J is TRBJ2-7 and V is TRBV10-3; D perhaps matches TRBD2 (6 bases). V was shortened by 10 bases and J by 0 bases, with 22 bases between the two germline ends. The CDR3 is 16 residues long. Looked up from germline, CDR1 is ENHRY and CDR2 is SYGVKD. DNA for the CDR3: TGTGCCACCGCGGATCCCTCCGGGACTTTCTCCTACGAGCAGTACTTC. This sequence encodes CATADPSGTFSYEQYF.

This clone is a singleton in its sample. The chain links TRBV11-3 to TRBJ2-1; D is uncertain. V was pared by 5 bases and J by 1 base, with 9 bases between. Per the germline V gene, CDR1 is SGHNT and CDR2 is YENEEA. This CDR3 is 14 amino acids long. Written as DNA, the CDR3 is TGTGCCAGCAGCGGAAGGAGTTCCTACAATGAGCAGTTCTTC. Its translation is CASSGRSSYNEQFF.

This rearrangement joins TRBV11-2 to TRBJ1-2, with D tentatively TRBD1 (5 bases). The V gene lost 5 bases and the J gene lost 2 bases, with 12 bases spanning the gap. CDR1 is SGHAT, CDR2 FQNNGV, per germline. The length of the CDR3 is 14 residues. The CDR3, as DNA: TGTGCCAGCAGCCCAACTCGGGGGAACTATGGCTACACCTTC. As protein: CASSPTRGNYGYTF.

The chain recombines TRBV6-4 with TRBJ2-3; a possible D gene is TRBD2 (6 bases). The CDR3 is 15 amino acids. The V end was cut by 3 bases, the J end by 6 bases, with 16 bases between. The germline V gene has CDR1 MRHNA and CDR2 SNTAGT. The CDR3 nucleotides are TGTGCCAGCAGTGAAAGCCCGGGGGAAGCGGATACGCAGTATTTT. It codes for CASSESPGEADTQYF.

The chain uses TRBV11-3 and TRBJ2-2; 11 bases line up with TRBD2. V lost 7 bases to trimming and J lost 6 bases; unmatched junction nucleotides: 16. The CDR3 runs 18 residues. Germline CDR1 SGHNT, CDR2 YENEEA. The CDR3 loop reads CASTTPVRASGRSGELFF. CDR3 sequence (DNA): TGTGCCAGCACCACCCCCGTTCGGGCTAGCGGGAGGTCCGGGGAGCTGTTTTTT.

There are a few counts of this clone. The chain uses TRBV7-2 and TRBJ2-5, with 8 bases lining up with TRBD2. The CDR3 consists of 15 residues. Germline CDR1 reads SGHTA; CDR2 reads FQGNSA. J was trimmed by 3 bases and V by 5 bases; bases with no gene match: 8. The CDR3 reads CASSRGGVWKETQYF. Written as DNA, the CDR3 is TGTGCCAGCAGCCGGGGGGGAGTATGGAAAGAGACCCAGTACTTC. The whole variable domain, remainder taken from reference TRBV7-2 and TRBJ2-5, is GAGVSQSPSNKVTEKGKDVELRCDPISGHTALYWYRQSLGQGLEFLIYFQGNSAPDKSGLPSDRFSAERTGGSVSTLTIQRTQQEDSAVYLCASSRGGVWKETQYFGPGTRLLVL.

The chain joins TRBV7-3 to TRBJ2-3, with D possibly being TRBD1 (6 bases). The CDR3 is 14 residues long. The germline V and J ends were trimmed by 5 bases and 2 bases, with 11 bases remaining between them. Germline CDR1 is SGHTA and CDR2 is FQGTGA. The CDR3 DNA follows: TGTGCCAGCAGCCAATACAGGGACACAGATACGCAGTATTTT. It codes for CASSQYRDTDTQYF.

The chain employs TRBV7-9 and TRBJ2-5, with a possible D match to TRBD2 (6 bases). Germline CDR1 and CDR2: SEHNR and FQNEAQ (reference sequence). The germline V and J ends were trimmed by 5 bases and 2 bases, with 15 bases remaining between them. The CDR3 is 15 amino acids. The CDR3 coding sequence is TGTGCCAGCAGCCCGCGTGTGGGGGGACAAGAGACCCAGTACTTC. Residues: CASSPRVGGQETQYF.

This chain connects TRBV4-2 to TRBJ2-1; 7 bases match TRBD2. The junction had 8 bases not matched to a gene; V was cut back by 1 base and J by 5 bases. There are 16 residues in the CDR3. Germline V gives CDR1 LGHNA, CDR2 YNFKEQ. The CDR3 bases are TGTGCCAGCAGCCAAGCTTTACTAGCGCCTAACAATGAGCAGTTCTTC. This sequence encodes CASSQALLAPNNEQFF.

This clone was seen more than once but under ten times. The chain employs TRBV10-3 and TRBJ2-3; D is possibly TRBD2 (6 bases). The CDR3 runs to 15 residues. Germline lookup yields CDR1 ENHRY and CDR2 SYGVKD. Trimming took off 3 bases at V and 7 bases at J, with 17 bases between the two ends. This chain's CDR3 is CAISDSAGFSHTQYF. The CDR3 DNA is TGTGCCATCAGTGACTCAGCGGGCTTTAGTCATACGCAGTATTTT.